These 21 T cell receptor beta chains were all obtained from the same sample, sequenced in a study of shared clonotypes between healthy human individuals. Clones were sequenced by immunoSEQ multiplex PCR, and TCRdb holds only the in-frame ones, with some missing. The sample shows around 2.1 million clones, 85% to 95% of them seen only once. CD45RO-negative CD8 cells positively selected for CCR7 made up the naive population, which excluded terminally differentiated effector memory CD45RA+ cells. Specimen: naive CD8+ T cells from PBMCs. These receptors were taken from a man in his late teens or twenties in good health. Some clones in this sample may be carry-over from other donors' samples.

To note about this clone: Other DNA sequences in this sample translate to the same CDR3. The chain has TRBV7-8 and TRBJ2-2; the D gene is possibly TRBD2 (5 bases). The CDR3 is made up of 15 amino acids. CDR1 SGHVS and CDR2 FQNEAQ come from the germline V gene. Trimming stripped 1 base from V and 1 base from J, with 7 bases between. The DNA for the CDR3 is TGTGCCAGCAGCTTAGATCGGGGGAACACCGGGGAGCTGTTTTTT. Translation gives CASSLDRGNTGELFF.

This chain connects TRBV9 to TRBJ2-5; 9 nucleotides agree with TRBD1. V gave up 1 base and J gave up 4 bases; unmatched junction bases: 8. The CDR3 contains 16 residues. Germline loops: CDR1 SGDLS, CDR2 YYNGEE. The CDR3 sequence: CASSVTLGTGRETQYF. CDR3 nucleotides: TGTGCCAGCAGCGTAACACTCGGGACAGGGCGAGAGACCCAGTACTTC.

This chain links TRBV28 with TRBJ2-6, with D unclear. Trimming took 2 bases from V and 1 from J, leaving 9 bases between them. Germline V gene data show CDR1 as MDHEN and CDR2 as SYDVKM. The CDR3 runs to 16 residues. The CDR3 DNA follows: TGTGCCAGCAGTTTACCTTGGGCTTCTGGGGCCAACGTCCTGACTTTC. It codes for CASSLPWASGANVLTF.

The chain couples TRBV27 to TRBJ2-1, with D unclear. Per germline, CDR1 MNHEY and CDR2 SMNVEV (reference sequence). Trimming took 10 bases from V and 7 from J, leaving 11 bases between them. This CDR3 spans 11 amino acids. CDR3 amino acids: CATRVGNEQFF. CDR3 nucleotides: TGTGCCACCCGCGTTGGTAATGAGCAGTTCTTC.

About this clone itself: Other nucleotide sequences in the sample specify the same CDR3. The chain employs TRBV27 and TRBJ2-7, with D possibly matching TRBD1 (5 bases). V was shortened by 3 bases and J by 3 bases, with 9 bases between the two germline ends. From germline, CDR1 is MNHEY and CDR2 SMNVEV (reference sequence). There are 13 residues in the CDR3. CDR3 in DNA: TGTGCCAGCAGTTTTGGCAGGGACTACGAGCAGTACTTC. Protein sequence: CASSFGRDYEQYF.

This clone occurred a few times. A read error may produce the germline difference seen at one junction end. The chain is built from TRBV29-1 and TRBJ1-2, with D maybe TRBD1 (6 bases). The CDR3 spans 11 residues. Germline V lookup: CDR1 SQVTM, CDR2 ANQGSEA. The CDR3, as DNA: TGCAGCGTTGAGATTGCAGGGGCGCTGCTCTTC. Translating it yields CSVEIAGALLF.

This CDR3 reads CASSSGLAGATEQFF. As DNA, the CDR3 is TGTGCCAGCAGCTCGGGACTAGCGGGAGCTACTGAGCAGTTCTTC. This chain joins TRBV13 and TRBJ2-1; 14 positions match TRBD2. This CDR3 contains 15 residues. Germline CDR1 is PRHDT and CDR2 is FYEKMQ (reference sequence). Losses at the gene ends were 4 bases for V and 9 bases for J; bases not matched to a gene: 5. Combining the CDR3 with reference TRBV13 and TRBJ2-1 gives the whole variable domain AAGVIQSPRHLIKEKRETATLKCYPIPRHDTVYWYQQGPGQDPQFLISFYEKMQSDKGSIPDRFSAQQFSDYHSELNMSSLELGDSALYFCASSSGLAGATEQFFGPGTRLTVL.

To note about this clone: The sample has other DNA sequences that encode this CDR3 too. The CDR3 reads CASSVATANYGYTF. CDR3 coding DNA: TGTGCCAGCAGCGTAGCTACGGCTAACTATGGCTACACCTTC. The V and J genes are TRBV9 and TRBJ1-2, with D uncertain. The CDR3 extends over 14 amino acids. V lost 0 bases to trimming and J lost 0 bases, with 6 bases between them. Germline lookup yields CDR1 SGDLS and CDR2 YYNGEE.

The gene calls are TRBV6-1 and TRBJ1-3; D is unclear. The CDR3 loop spans 16 amino acids. The germline V gene encodes CDR1 MNHNS and CDR2 SASEGT. V gave up 2 bases and J gave up 3 bases, with 14 bases separating them. CDR3 in amino acids: CASSEHGGLIGNTIYF. For the CDR3, the DNA is TGTGCCAGCAGTGAACATGGAGGTTTGATTGGAAACACCATATATTTT.

CDR3 DNA: TGTGCCAGCAGACCCCCCTCAGGCGACACCGGGGAGCTGTTTTTT. It yields the protein CASRPPSGDTGELFF. The chain has TRBV27 and TRBJ2-2; D not resolved. V shed 6 bases and J shed 3 bases, with 14 bases lying between them. CDR3 size: 15 residues. Germline V gene lookup returns CDR1 MNHEY and CDR2 SMNVEV (reference sequence).

The CDR3 nucleotides are TGCGCCAGCAGCTTGGAGGGCAGGTCGACCTACGAGCAGTACTTC. As protein: CASSLEGRSTYEQYF. The gene calls are TRBV5-1 and TRBJ2-7; D gene unclear. Germline CDR1 and CDR2: SGHRS and YFSETQ. CDR3 length: 15 residues. The V end lost 0 bases, the J end lost 2 bases, and 12 bases lay between the germline ends.

J is TRBJ2-3 and V is TRBV7-9; D unclear. Germline-derived CDR1 and CDR2 are SEHNR and FQNEAQ (reference sequence). The V gene lost 1 base and the J gene lost 2 bases, with 4 bases spanning the gap. CDR3 length equals 13 residues. For the CDR3, the DNA is TGTGCCAGCAGCTTAGACTACACAGATACGCAGTATTTT. Amino acids: CASSLDYTDTQYF.

This chain connects TRBV28 to TRBJ1-2; no clear D. CDR3 size: 15 residues. Germline V gene lookup returns CDR1 MDHEN and CDR2 SYDVKM. Trimming removed 4 bases at V and 5 bases at J, with 17 bases between. CDR3 nucleotide sequence: TGTGCCAGCAGTTCCCCCCGTTATGACTCTTATGGCTACACCTTC. Its translation is CASSSPRYDSYGYTF.

The J gene is TRBJ2-2, the V gene TRBV5-5; D may be TRBD1 (6 bases). In germline, CDR1 is SGHKS, CDR2 YYEKEE (reference sequence). V was trimmed by 1 base and J by 10 bases, leaving 20 bases between them. The CDR3 covers 16 residues. The CDR3 coding sequence is TGTGCCAGCAGCTTGACCGGGACACCCAACAGTGAGGAGCTGTTTTTT. Its translation is CASSLTGTPNSEELFF.

The chain combines TRBV7-9 with TRBJ2-1, with D tentatively TRBD1 (5 bases). Germline CDR1 reads SEHNR; CDR2 reads FQNEAQ (reference sequence). Trimming pared 1 base from V and 8 bases from J, leaving 15 bases between. CDR3 length equals 15 residues. CDR3: CASSLGVGAADEQFF. DNA of the CDR3: TGTGCCAGCAGCTTAGGGGTAGGGGCAGCCGATGAGCAGTTCTTC.

This clone has only one observation. The rearrangement links TRBV5-1 to TRBJ2-3; D is undetermined. Trimming cost V 7 bases and J 1 base, with 13 bases left between them. CDR3 length: 14 residues. Germline V gene sequence: CDR1 SGHRS, CDR2 YFSETQ. The CDR3 bases are TGCGCCAGCTTTGCGCGGTTTGGCACAGATACGCAGTATTTT. Translated: CASFARFGTDTQYF.

The chain couples TRBV15 to TRBJ1-4; D gene ambiguous. Trimming shortened V by 0 bases and J by 0 bases, and 11 bases separated the two germline ends. Germline V gene sequence: CDR1 LNHNV, CDR2 YYDKDF (reference sequence). This CDR3 region has 17 residues. CDR3 sequence: CATSRDQEGPTNEKLFF. The CDR3 coding sequence is TGTGCCACCAGCAGAGATCAAGAAGGTCCAACTAATGAAAAACTGTTTTTT.

This rearrangement joins TRBV6-1 to TRBJ2-7; D uncertain. The length of the CDR3 is 11 residues. V dropped 7 bases and J dropped 4 bases, with 8 bases sitting between them. CDR1 and CDR2 (germline): MNHNS, SASEGT. CDR3 region: CASMAQYEQYF. CDR3 bases: TGTGCCAGCATGGCCCAATACGAGCAGTACTTC.

The V call is TRBV9, the J call TRBJ2-7, with D possibly TRBD2 on 5 matching bases. CDR3 length: 15 amino acids. The V end lost 0 bases, the J end lost 2 bases, and 12 bases lay between the germline ends. Germline CDR1 SGDLS, CDR2 YYNGEE. CDR3 in amino acids: CASSVGDGAAYEQYF. CDR3 DNA: TGTGCCAGCAGCGTAGGAGACGGAGCGGCCTACGAGCAGTACTTC.

With respect to this clone: The same CDR3 arises from other DNA sequences in this sample as well. The chain couples TRBV5-1 to TRBJ2-5; 9 nucleotides align to TRBD2. CDR1 is SGHRS, CDR2 YFSETQ, per germline. The CDR3 sequence is 15 residues long. Trimming took 0 bases from V and 3 from J; bases not matched to a gene: 3. Here the CDR3 reads CASSLVGGREETQYF. In nucleotides, the CDR3 is TGCGCCAGCAGCTTGGTCGGCGGGAGGGAAGAGACCCAGTACTTC.

V usage is TRBV28 and J usage is TRBJ2-7, with 10 bases lining up with TRBD2. Germline-derived CDR1 and CDR2 are MDHEN and SYDVKM. The CDR3 sequence is 19 residues long. Losses at the gene ends were 8 bases for V and 4 bases for J; bases not matched to a gene: 23. CDR3 bases: TGTGCCAGCTTACCCTGGATAGCGGGAGGACGCGATGGGGGATACGAGCAGTACTTC. It yields the protein CASLPWIAGGRDGGYEQYF.